These 21 T cell receptor beta chains share one sample of origin, sequenced in a study of monozygotic twins with inflammatory bowel disease. One entry per CDR3 protein, without DNA, is what TCRdb gives after re-calling the 5' RACE reads. Here the sample table reports around 410,000 distinct CDR3 sequences. Sequencing was performed on blood. The receptors shown here come from a human donor with ulcerative colitis or Crohn's disease, or a healthy co-twin of an affected twin (not recorded which).

The chain is built from TRBV4-1 and TRBJ2-2; with no DNA, the TCRdb D assignment of TRBD1 cannot be verified. From germline, CDR1 is MGHRA and CDR2 YSYEKL. This CDR3 comprises 18 residues. The CDR3 here is CASSQDWGASANTGELFF.

Here the CDR3 reads CASSPDSRETQYF. The chain employs TRBV28 and TRBJ2-5; the D call from TCRdb, TRBD2, cannot be confirmed without DNA. Germline-derived CDR1 and CDR2 are MDHEN and SYDVKM. CDR3 length: 13 amino acids. The complete variable domain, with remaining parts taken from reference TRBV28 and TRBJ2-5, reads DVKVTQSSRYLVKRTGEKVFLECVQDMDHENMFWYRQDPGLGLRLIYFSYDVKMKEKGDIPEGYSVSREKKERFSLILESASTNQTSMYLCASSPDSRETQYFGPGTRLLVL.

The chain uses TRBV7-6 and TRBJ2-1; there is no DNA to check the TCRdb D call of TRBD1. The germline V gene encodes CDR1 SGHVS and CDR2 FNYEAQ. This CDR3 has 15 amino acids. CDR3 in amino acids: CASSFPDRGGNEQFF.

The chain combines TRBV12-3 or TRBV12-4 with TRBJ2-1; TCRdb picks TRBD1, but there is no DNA to check that call. The CDR3 sequence is 13 residues long. The CDR3 loop is CASTPGGYNEQFF.

The chain couples TRBV30 to TRBJ2-7. Germline V gene data show CDR1 as GTSNPN and CDR2 as SVGIG (reference sequence). The CDR3 totals 11 residues. The CDR3 region is CAWSVGNEQYF.

This rearrangement joins TRBV25-1 to TRBJ2-2; checking the TCRdb D call of TRBD1 is not possible without DNA. The germline V gene has CDR1 MGHDK and CDR2 SYGVNS. CDR3 length: 17 amino acids. CDR3 sequence: CASSDLAGAPHTGELFF.

The chain couples TRBV15 to TRBJ2-7; TCRdb picks TRBD2, but there is no DNA to check that call. The CDR3 extends over 14 amino acids. Per germline, CDR1 LNHNV and CDR2 YYDKDF (reference sequence). The CDR3 is CATSKGLAGYEQYF.

This chain joins TRBV5-1 and TRBJ2-7; TCRdb's D call, TRBD1, is unchecked because there is no DNA. The CDR3 has 14 amino acids. Germline V CDR1 and CDR2: SGHRS, YFSETQ. The CDR3 region is CASSPGGVTYEQYF.

The chain recombines TRBV20-1 with TRBJ2-7; without DNA, the TCRdb call of TRBD2 cannot be checked. This CDR3 contains 15 residues. From germline, CDR1 is DFQATT and CDR2 SNEGSKA (reference sequence). CDR3 region: CSARVPGLANYEQYF.

The chain uses TRBV7-9 and TRBJ1-2; without DNA, the TCRdb call of TRBD1 cannot be checked. Germline loops: CDR1 SEHNR, CDR2 FQNEAQ (reference sequence). CDR3 length equals 14 residues. The CDR3 sequence: CASSSETGGYGYTF. The full variable domain, in which reference TRBV7-9 and TRBJ1-2 provide the parts outside the CDR3, is DTGVSQNPRHKITKRGQNVTFRCDPISEHNRLYWYRQTLGQGPEFLTYFQNEAQLEKSRLLSDRFSAERPKGSFSTLEIQRTEQGDSAMYLCASSSETGGYGYTFGSGTRLTVV.

This chain joins TRBV7-9 and TRBJ2-1; TCRdb's D call, TRBD2, is unchecked because there is no DNA. Germline CDR1 and CDR2: SEHNR and FQNEAQ (reference sequence). This CDR3 contains 17 residues. CDR3 amino acids: CASSLAPGLAVYNEQFF.

The chain combines TRBV20-1 with TRBJ2-5; the TCRdb call, TRBD2, lacks DNA for checking. Germline V gene lookup returns CDR1 DFQATT and CDR2 SNEGSKA (reference sequence). The CDR3 is made up of 14 amino acids. The CDR3 loop reads CSARSSGGGKTQYF.

This chain connects TRBV9 to TRBJ2-5; TCRdb outputs TRBD1, but without DNA this stays unchecked. The CDR3 consists of 15 residues. Germline V gives CDR1 SGDLS, CDR2 YYNGEE. The CDR3 reads CASSAGASQQETQYF.

The chain joins TRBV7-2 to TRBJ1-5; absent DNA, TCRdb's TRBD1 call cannot be checked. Germline-derived CDR1 and CDR2 are SGHTA and FQGNSA. This CDR3 spans 14 amino acids. The chain's CDR3 is CASSTKRQNQPQHF.

This rearrangement joins TRBV7-9 to TRBJ2-7; as DNA is missing, the TRBD1 call by TCRdb cannot be tested. The germline CDR1 and CDR2 sequences are SEHNR and FQNEAQ (reference sequence). The CDR3 is 16 residues long. The CDR3 here is CASSFYRQPVPYEQYF. Combining the CDR3 with reference TRBV7-9 and TRBJ2-7 gives the whole variable domain DTGVSQNPRHKITKRGQNVTFRCDPISEHNRLYWYRQTLGQGPEFLTYFQNEAQLEKSRLLSDRFSAERPKGSFSTLEIQRTEQGDSAMYLCASSFYRQPVPYEQYFGPGTRLTVT.

This rearrangement joins TRBV10-3 to TRBJ1-5; the D call from TCRdb, TRBD1, cannot be confirmed without DNA. The CDR3 loop spans 14 amino acids. The germline V gene encodes CDR1 ENHRY and CDR2 SYGVKD. The CDR3 sequence: CANGTVDGNQPQHF.

The chain employs TRBV5-5 and TRBJ1-5; the D call of TRBD1 rests on TCRdb alone, since no DNA is present to check it. The CDR3 is 15 residues long. Germline CDR1 is SGHKS and CDR2 is YYEKEE (reference sequence). CDR3 region: CASSIEGQGNQPQHF.

V is TRBV18 and J is TRBJ1-2; the TRBD1 assignment by TCRdb is unverifiable without DNA. Germline V gene lookup returns CDR1 KGHSH and CDR2 LQKENI. This CDR3 contains 14 residues. The CDR3: CASSLDRGPAGYTF.

This chain connects TRBV7-8 to TRBJ2-2; with no DNA, the TCRdb D assignment of TRBD2 cannot be verified. The CDR3 extends over 17 amino acids. Germline V gene sequence: CDR1 SGHVS, CDR2 FQNEAQ. This CDR3 is CASSLSPIGANTGELFF.

The chain couples TRBV4-1 to TRBJ1-2; the TCRdb call, TRBD1, lacks DNA for checking. The germline V gene encodes CDR1 MGHRA and CDR2 YSYEKL. The CDR3 covers 13 residues. CDR3 amino acids: CASSQTGSSGYTF.

This chain links TRBV3-1 with TRBJ1-1. Germline lookup yields CDR1 LGHDT and CDR2 YNNKEL (reference sequence). CDR3 length: 14 residues. The CDR3 is CASSQGTSNTEAFF.